This T cell receptor (beta chain) appears in the sequencing data of a study of T-cell memory formation after mild COVID-19. TCRdb fed the 5' RACE reads into MiXCR, producing one record per CDR3 protein. The sample includes 350,000 to 500,000 distinct CDR3 sequences, 20% of them seen just once. This clonotype was recorded many times. Trimming cost V 3 bases and J 0 bases, with 12 bases left between them. Germline assignment: CDR1 SGDLS and CDR2 YYNGEE. The CDR3 covers 15 residues. Sequencing was performed on PBMCs or a T cell subset sorted from them (not recorded which). The chain combines TRBV9 with TRBJ1-1; D might be TRBD1 (6 bases). The clonotype comes from an adult woman who had mild COVID-19 (a few samples of this study predate the infection). Cell type and time point are not known. CDR3 DNA sequence: TGTGCCAGCAGCGCATCCGGGACACTGAACACTGAAGCTTTCTTT. Protein sequence: CASSASGTLNTEAFF.